These 16 T cell receptor beta chains were sequenced from one sample in a study of beta chain features in type 1 diabetes. Regarding the study as a whole: The study found moderately but significantly shorter TCRB CDR3s in all four CD4+ subsets of Type 1 diabetes patients.

Isolated RNA was reverse transcribed in full, so expressed TCRB transcripts were sequenced. Method: immunoSEQ multiplex PCR; TCRdb's copy keeps in-frame clones and lacks some. This sample has some 240,000 clones, with 16% found just once. What these receptors recognize is not known. Specimen: naive CD4+ T cells from blood. These receptors were taken from a young man with type 1 diabetes.

This clone was counted a few times. This same CDR3 is encoded by further DNA sequences in the sample. This chain links TRBV30 with TRBJ1-1; a possible D gene is TRBD1 (5 bases). CDR3 size: 13 residues. Germline CDR1 and CDR2: GTSNPN and SVGIG (reference sequence). Trimming shortened V by 0 bases and J by 1 base, and 6 bases separated the two germline ends. CDR3 amino acids: CAWSVQGNTEAFF. The CDR3, as DNA: TGTGCCTGGAGTGTTCAGGGGAACACTGAAGCTTTCTTT.

This clone turned up a few times. The rearrangement uses TRBV29-1 and TRBJ2-1; a possible D gene is TRBD2 (5 bases). Trimming removed 4 bases at V and 5 bases at J, with 6 bases between. The germline CDR1 and CDR2 sequences are SQVTM and ANQGSEA. This CDR3 has 11 amino acids. The CDR3 sequence is CSVGGHNEQFF. DNA of the CDR3: TGCAGCGTTGGAGGGCACAATGAGCAGTTCTTC.

This clone was seen more than once but under ten times. The chain joins TRBV20-1 to TRBJ1-2, with D unclear. Deletions cut 5 bases from V and 2 bases from J, with 6 bases between. Germline lookup yields CDR1 DFQATT and CDR2 SNEGSKA (reference sequence). This CDR3 region has 11 residues. The CDR3 coding sequence is TGCAGTGCTGACACAAACTATGGCTACACCTTC. Its translation: CSADTNYGYTF.

The rearrangement links TRBV30 to TRBJ1-2; D remains unclear. Germline V gene sequence: CDR1 GTSNPN, CDR2 SVGIG (reference sequence). The CDR3 has 13 residues. V shed 0 bases and J shed 5 bases, with 10 bases lying between them. The CDR3 here is CAWSVDPAYGYTF. Here the CDR3 DNA reads TGTGCCTGGAGTGTAGATCCCGCGTATGGCTACACCTTC. Full variable domain (remainder filled in from reference TRBV30 and TRBJ1-2): SQTIHQWPATLVQPVGSPLSLECTVEGTSNPNLYWYRQAAGRGLQLLFYSVGIGQISSEVPQNLSASRPQDRQFILSSKKLLLSDSGFYLCAWSVDPAYGYTFGSGTRLTVV.

V and J are TRBV9 and TRBJ2-7; no clear D. The CDR3 loop spans 14 amino acids. V was trimmed by 2 bases and J by 5 bases, leaving 14 bases between them. The germline CDR1 and CDR2 sequences are SGDLS and YYNGEE. The DNA for the CDR3 is TGTGCCAGCAGCGTTAGTTTACCTTCCCACGAGCAGTACTTC. This translates into CASSVSLPSHEQYF.

This clone was observed a handful of times. The chain links TRBV6-5 to TRBJ2-7; D gene uncertain. CDR1 is MNHEY, CDR2 SVGAGI, per germline. Trimming took 5 bases from V and 2 from J, leaving 10 bases between them. The CDR3 runs to 13 residues. This chain's CDR3 is CASSGVLPYEQYF. The CDR3 coding sequence is TGTGCCAGCAGTGGTGTCCTTCCCTACGAGCAGTACTTC.

The chain couples TRBV29-1 to TRBJ2-7; TRBD2 matches 14 bases. The CDR3 extends over 13 amino acids. V was pared by 6 bases and J by 6 bases, with 4 bases of the junction left unmatched. CDR1 is SQVTM, CDR2 ANQGSEA, per germline. Written as DNA, the CDR3 is TGCAGCGTGCGGACTAGCGGGAGGCCCGAGCAGTACTTC. Encoded protein: CSVRTSGRPEQYF.

This clone occurred a few times. The rearrangement joins TRBV29-1 to TRBJ2-7, with D perhaps TRBD1 (5 bases). The ends were cut back, 6 bases at V and 5 bases at J, with 14 bases in the middle. CDR1 and CDR2 from the germline V gene are SQVTM and ANQGSEA. This CDR3 has 12 residues. DNA for the CDR3: TGCAGCGTAGTTGGGGCACCTCACGAGCAGTACTTC. Translation gives CSVVGAPHEQYF.

V and J are TRBV14 and TRBJ2-7; D not resolved. The V gene lost 1 base and the J gene lost 2 bases, with 6 bases spanning the gap. Germline values: CDR1 SGHDN, CDR2 FVKESK. The length of the CDR3 is 13 residues. The CDR3 loop reads CASSQGLTYEQYF. The CDR3 DNA reads TGTGCCAGCAGCCAAGGCCTTACCTACGAGCAGTACTTC.

The chain links TRBV7-2 to TRBJ2-1; D gene ambiguous. Germline V lookup: CDR1 SGHTA, CDR2 FQGNSA. Trimming pared 5 bases from V and 10 bases from J, leaving 15 bases between. CDR3 length: 13 amino acids. In DNA, the CDR3 is TGTGCCAGCAGCGGCGACCCCTCAAGGGAGCAGTTCTTC. Protein: CASSGDPSREQFF.

With regard to this clone: Its ends do not fully match the called genes, so a read error is possible. This sequence joins TRBV7-9 and TRBJ2-1; 9 bases fit TRBD2. Germline V CDR1 and CDR2: SEHNR, FQNEAQ (reference sequence). CDR3 size: 17 residues. CDR3 sequence: CASSLAGVTGPYNEQFF. CDR3 nucleotides: TGTGCCAGCAGTTTAGCGGGAGTTACGGGCCCCTACAATGAGCAGTTCTTC.

This clone has more than one count but fewer than ten. This chain connects TRBV5-1 to TRBJ2-5; D is uncertain. Germline assignment: CDR1 SGHRS and CDR2 YFSETQ. Trimming removed 2 bases from V and 6 bases from J, with 14 bases in between. This CDR3 comprises 14 residues. The CDR3 nucleotides read TGCGCCAGCAGCTTAAGGGCCCCCGAGAAGACCCAGTACTTC. Amino acids: CASSLRAPEKTQYF. Full variable domain (remainder filled in from reference TRBV5-1 and TRBJ2-5): KAGVTQTPRYLIKTRGQQVTLSCSPISGHRSVSWYQQTPGQGLQFLFEYFSETQRNKGNFPGRFSGRQFSNSRSEMNVSTLELGDSALYLCASSLRAPEKTQYFGPGTRLLVL.

The chain links TRBV14 to TRBJ1-2, with D unresolved. Trimming left V 0 bases short and J 4 bases short, with 6 bases between. Germline CDR1 and CDR2: SGHDN and FVKESK. The length of the CDR3 is 13 residues. In nucleotides, the CDR3 is TGTGCCAGCAGCCAAGATCGGTCCTATGGCTACACCTTC. As protein: CASSQDRSYGYTF.

The table lists this clone with a few counts. The genes are TRBV25-1 and TRBJ2-5; D not certain. Per germline, CDR1 MGHDK and CDR2 SYGVNS. This CDR3 spans 11 amino acids. Trimming took 4 bases from V and 4 from J, leaving 4 bases between them. The CDR3 nucleotides are TGTGCCAGCAGTGTACGAGAGACCCAGTACTTC. This sequence encodes CASSVRETQYF.

This clone was recorded a few times. The rearrangement joins TRBV7-8 to TRBJ2-5, with 10 bases that match TRBD1. The CDR3 covers 16 residues. Trimming at V came to 5 bases and at J to 4 bases, leaving 10 bases not matched to a gene. Germline-derived CDR1 and CDR2 are SGHVS and FQNEAQ. Written as DNA, the CDR3 is TGTGCCAGCAGCAGGGACCGGGACAGGGGAAGAGAGACCCAGTACTTC. This gives the protein CASSRDRDRGRETQYF.

The J gene is TRBJ1-5, the V gene TRBV7-8; 8 nucleotides agree with TRBD1. The trim removed 4 bases at V and 4 bases at J, leaving 6 bases unmatched. This CDR3 region has 15 residues. Germline V gene data show CDR1 as SGHVS and CDR2 as FQNEAQ. The CDR3 reads CASSYNRTGNQPQHF. The CDR3 DNA reads as TGTGCCAGCAGCTATAACAGGACAGGGAATCAGCCCCAGCATTTT.